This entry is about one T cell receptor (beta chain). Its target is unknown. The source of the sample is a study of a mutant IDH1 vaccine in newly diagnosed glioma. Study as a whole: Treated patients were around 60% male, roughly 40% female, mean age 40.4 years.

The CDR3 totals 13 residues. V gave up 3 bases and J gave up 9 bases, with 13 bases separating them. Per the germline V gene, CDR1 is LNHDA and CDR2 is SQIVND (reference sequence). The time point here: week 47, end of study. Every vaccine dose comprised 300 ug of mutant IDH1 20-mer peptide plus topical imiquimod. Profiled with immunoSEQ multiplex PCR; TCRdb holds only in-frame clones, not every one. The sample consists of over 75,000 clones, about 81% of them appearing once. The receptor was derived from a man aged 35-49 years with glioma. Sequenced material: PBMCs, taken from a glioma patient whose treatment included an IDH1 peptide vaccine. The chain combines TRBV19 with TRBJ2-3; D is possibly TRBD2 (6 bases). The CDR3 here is CASSITSRDTQYF. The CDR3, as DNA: TGTGCCAGTAGTATCACTTCGCGGGACACGCAGTATTTT. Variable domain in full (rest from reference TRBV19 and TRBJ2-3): DGGITQSPKYLFRKEGQNVTLSCEQNLNHDAMYWYRQDPGQGLRLIYYSQIVNDFQKGDIAEGYSVSREKKESFPLTVTSAQKNPTAFYLCASSITSRDTQYFGPGTRLTVL.